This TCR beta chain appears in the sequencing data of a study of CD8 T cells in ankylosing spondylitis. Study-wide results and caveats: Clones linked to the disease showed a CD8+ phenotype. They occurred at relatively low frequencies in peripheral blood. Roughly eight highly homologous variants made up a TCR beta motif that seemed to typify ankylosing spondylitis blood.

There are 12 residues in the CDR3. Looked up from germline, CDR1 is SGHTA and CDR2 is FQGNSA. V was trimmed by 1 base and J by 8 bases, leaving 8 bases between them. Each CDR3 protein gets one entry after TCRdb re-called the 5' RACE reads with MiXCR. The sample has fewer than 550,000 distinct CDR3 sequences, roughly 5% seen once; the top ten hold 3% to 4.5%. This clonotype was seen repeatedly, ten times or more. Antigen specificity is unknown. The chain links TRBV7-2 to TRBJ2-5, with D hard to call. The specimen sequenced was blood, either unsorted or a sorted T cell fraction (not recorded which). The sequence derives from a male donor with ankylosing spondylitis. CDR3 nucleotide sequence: TGTGCCAGCAGCTTAGAAAAGGGCACCCAGTACTTC. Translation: CASSLEKGTQYF.